This T cell receptor beta chain was found in a study of PD-L1 blockade in urothelial cancer. About the study: Study patients had been treated with 0 to 3 previous chemotherapy regimens.

Remarks on this clone: Its antigen remains unknown.

A spike-in of synthetic TCR analog templates was added to each PCR. Sequencing was performed with immunoSEQ multiplex PCR; in TCRdb, only in-frame clones are kept and a portion is missing. The sample holds about 25,000 clones; approximately 82% are singletons and the top ten take about 1.6%. Whole-study findings and limits: TCR clonality was measured in pretreatment peripheral blood. Clonality below the median predicted better survival.

Germline V gives CDR1 SEHNR, CDR2 FQNEAQ (reference sequence). This CDR3 region has 15 residues. With 3 bases clipped from V and 7 bases from J, the junction kept 10 bases outside the gene matches. Time point meaning: peripheral blood 6 weeks after treatment start. The TCR was taken from a man between 65 and 85 years old with urothelial cancer. The chain recombines TRBV7-9 with TRBJ1-2; 8 bases are a match to TRBD1. This material consisted of PBMCs, taken around atezolizumab (anti-PD-L1) treatment. CDR3 in DNA: TGTGCCAGCAGCTTCGGACAGGGCGGAAGAAGTGGCTACACCTTC. This codes for CASSFGQGGRSGYTF. Supplemented by reference TRBV7-9 and TRBJ1-2, the full variable domain reads DTGVSQNPRHKITKRGQNVTFRCDPISEHNRLYWYRQTLGQGPEFLTYFQNEAQLEKSRLLSDRFSAERPKGSFSTLEIQRTEQGDSAMYLCASSFGQGGRSGYTFGSGTRLTVV.